The TCR beta chain under discussion was sequenced for a study of T-cell reconstitution after alpha-beta-depleted transplantation in children (dated by TCRdb to the mid-2010s). With respect to the entire study: The study quantitatively tracked T-cell immune reconstitution after TCRalphabeta/CD19-depleted allogeneic hematopoietic cell transplantation in children using TCR repertoire profiling.

This clonotype came up many times. Its antigen remains unidentified. Base qualities are not provided; no much larger clone lies one nucleotide away. The library was prepared using PCR. Sequencer: Illumina HiSeq 2500. TCR library preparation used molecular barcoding, with unique molecular identifiers applied to normalize quantification of the TCRbeta repertoire. Using fastp trimming at Q25 and MiXCR clonotype assembly, TCRdb reanalyzed the public sequencing data and kept in-frame beta chains. Under each unique CDR3 protein, matching rows form one entry showing the most common genes and DNA. For this sample the table gives 480,000 or so distinct CDR3 sequences, of which approximately 10% were detected only once. The ten largest clones capture 2% to 2.5% of the sample. What the research found in general, with its limitations: The high TCRbeta diversity at day 60 in some patients was ascribed to recipient T cells and intrathymic progenitors that had survived conditioning. The frequencies of hyperexpanded clones fell over the following months, and after one year, T-cell counts and TCRbeta diversity were mostly attributed to newly produced T cells. The apparently early recovery of alphabetaT-cell counts about two months after transplant reportedly depended on only several hundred rapidly expanded clones that came from non-depleted graft cells.

Trimmed from V: 5 bases; trimmed from J: 0 bases; junction bases lacking a gene match: 9. The germline V gene (reference sequence) provides CDR1 DFQATT and CDR2 SNEGSKA. The cysteine opens and the phenylalanine closes a CDR3 of 15 amino acids. Left in the record is the CDR3 DNA by itself, 45 bases read in frame from the first base. Sample treatment or condition, as interpreted from the label and publication: allogeneic hematopoietic cell transplantation with graft depleted of TCRalphabeta T cells and CD19 B cells. The children who served as transplant recipients had been given grafts of TCRalphabeta/CD19-depleted allogeneic hematopoietic cells.

The sequence joins TRBV20-1 to TRBJ2-7, with TRBD2 matching 8 junction bases. The specimen was PBMCs, collected before TCRalphabeta/CD19-depleted stem cell transplant. The receptor was isolated from a child aged 2-15 years with inherited bone marrow failure, due to receive a stem cell transplant. The sequenced DNA: TGCAGTGCTGGGTTAGCGGGATCTATCTCCTACGAGCAGTACTTC. Its protein reads: CSAGLAGSISYEQYF.